A single sample gave rise to the 17 T cell receptor beta chains below, sequenced in a study of Graves' ophthalmopathy and Graves' hyperthyroidism. Scientists amplified the TCR beta CDR3 regions from RNA transcripts. Second-round multiplex PCR came after a first-round RT-PCR that employed HTBI primers. TCRdb ran MiXCR on the multiplex PCR reads and lists one entry per CDR3 protein. Altogether 150,000 or so distinct CDR3 sequences are present, approximately 40% being singletons, with the ten largest covering 7.5% to 10%. The sequencing sample was made of peripheral blood. The receptors were gathered from a man aged 30 to 45 with Graves' ophthalmopathy.

This chain joins TRBV7-2 and TRBJ1-2; D is ambiguous. Between the trimmed V and J ends, which lost 3 bases and 8 bases, there was a span of 10 bases. The CDR3 covers 12 residues. The germline gives CDR1 SGHTA, CDR2 FQGNSA. In nucleotides, the CDR3 is TGTGCCAGCAGCTTTGGGCTAGGAGGCTACACCTTC. Amino acid sequence: CASSFGLGGYTF.

This clonotype was seen more than once but under ten times. The rearrangement uses TRBV6-2 or TRBV6-3 and TRBJ1-6; D is unresolved. CDR3 length: 17 residues. Trimming removed 2 bases from V and 0 bases from J, with 11 bases in between. Germline V CDR1 and CDR2: MNHEY, SVGEGT. Written as DNA, the CDR3 is TGTGCCAGCAGTTACGGGTTCGGATACTCCTATAATTCACCCCTCCACTTT. It encodes CASSYGFGYSYNSPLHF.

This clonotype was detected a few times. This chain uses TRBV12-3 or TRBV12-4 with TRBJ2-7; TRBD1 might be the D (5 bases). V was trimmed by 2 bases and J by 2 bases, leaving 7 bases between them. CDR3 length: 13 residues. The CDR3 DNA sequence: TGTGCCAGCAGTTTACAACAGGCCTACGAGCAGTACTTC. This codes for CASSLQQAYEQYF.

This clonotype was found many times. Germline is not matched at one junction end, which may reflect a read error. The V and J genes are TRBV6-5 and TRBJ2-2; a possible D gene is TRBD1 (6 bases). The germline V gene encodes CDR1 MNHEY and CDR2 SVGAGI. This CDR3 region has 15 residues. The CDR3 DNA follows: TGTGCCAGCAGCGGGACACAGCAGGACACCAGGGAGCTGTTTTTT. Its protein product is CASSGTQQDTRELFF.

This clonotype has ten or more counts. The V and J genes are TRBV28 and TRBJ2-7; 7 bases are a match to TRBD1. Losses at the gene ends were 4 bases for V and 2 bases for J; bases not matched to a gene: 8. CDR1 and CDR2 from the germline V gene are MDHEN and SYDVKM. The CDR3 is made up of 15 amino acids. For the CDR3, the DNA is TGTGCCAGCAGTTATCCCCGGACAGGCACCTACGAGCAGTACTTC. This encodes CASSYPRTGTYEQYF.

The chain carries TRBV12-3 or TRBV12-4 and TRBJ2-5; 13 bases line up with TRBD2. J lost 5 bases, V lost 6 bases, and 9 bases had no gene match. This CDR3 has 16 amino acids. DNA of the CDR3: TGTGCCAGCAGCCCCGGGACTAGCGGGATGTTGGAGACCCAGTACTTC. It codes for CASSPGTSGMLETQYF.

This clonotype was seen ten or more times. The CDR3 region has the DNA TGTGCCACCAGTGGGACTAGTCGCACCGGGGAGCTGTTTTTT. This translates into CATSGTSRTGELFF. J is TRBJ2-2 and V is TRBV24-1, with TRBD2 identical over 7 bases. V lost 5 bases, J lost 4 bases, and 3 bases stayed unmatched. In germline, CDR1 is KGHDR, CDR2 SFDVKD. The CDR3 extends over 14 amino acids.

This sequence joins TRBV28 and TRBJ2-7; 7 nucleotides agree with TRBD1. The trim removed 6 bases at V and 1 base at J, leaving 3 bases unmatched. The CDR3 runs to 13 residues. Germline V lookup: CDR1 MDHEN, CDR2 SYDVKM. Here the CDR3 reads CASRRGQSYEQYF. Written as DNA, the CDR3 is TGTGCCAGCAGGAGGGGGCAATCCTACGAGCAGTACTTC.

This clonotype was observed a handful of times. The chain combines TRBV28 with TRBJ2-5, with D maybe TRBD1 (5 bases). This CDR3 has 14 amino acids. Germline V CDR1 and CDR2: MDHEN, SYDVKM. V gave up 6 bases and J gave up 4 bases, with 15 bases separating them. The CDR3 DNA follows: TGTGCCAGCAGCCTAGGGTCTAGGGGAGAGACCCAGTACTTC. Amino acids: CASSLGSRGETQYF. The full variable domain, with the rest looked up from reference TRBV28 and TRBJ2-5, is DVKVTQSSRYLVKRTGEKVFLECVQDMDHENMFWYRQDPGLGLRLIYFSYDVKMKEKGDIPEGYSVSREKKERFSLILESASTNQTSMYLCASSLGSRGETQYFGPGTRLLVL.

The V and J genes are TRBV7-2 and TRBJ1-1, with unresolved D. The CDR3 loop spans 14 amino acids. V lost 3 bases and J lost 1, with 9 bases in between. CDR1 is SGHTA, CDR2 FQGNSA, per germline. CDR3 loop: CASSFLGSNTEAFF. Here the CDR3 DNA reads TGTGCCAGCAGCTTTCTGGGGTCGAACACTGAAGCTTTCTTT.

The CDR3 here is CASSSREGLNTEAFF. In DNA, the CDR3 is TGTGCCAGCAGTTCCCGAGAGGGGCTTAACACTGAAGCTTTCTTT. The gene calls are TRBV6-2 or TRBV6-3 and TRBJ1-1, with TRBD1 as a possible D gene (5 bases). Deletions cut 4 bases from V and 2 bases from J, with 14 bases between. The CDR3 is made up of 15 amino acids. Looked up from germline, CDR1 is MNHEY and CDR2 is SVGEGT.

This clonotype came up many times. The V call is TRBV12-3 or TRBV12-4, the J call TRBJ1-1; TRBD1 matches at 7 bases. The V gene end was trimmed by 6 bases and the J gene end by 2 bases; junction bases not matched to a gene: 6. The CDR3 runs to 14 residues. CDR3: CASSSQGGNTEAFF. The CDR3 coding sequence is TGTGCCAGCAGCTCTCAGGGGGGCAACACTGAAGCTTTCTTT.

Ten or more counts support this clonotype. The J gene is TRBJ1-5, the V gene TRBV6-5; no clear D. V lost 2 bases to trimming and J lost 9 bases, with 14 bases between them. The CDR3 sequence is 14 residues long. Germline V lookup: CDR1 MNHEY, CDR2 SVGAGI. CDR3 bases: TGTGCCAGCAGTTACAGACCCCTCTATTGGCCCCAGCATTTT. Protein product: CASSYRPLYWPQHF.

The chain employs TRBV20-1 and TRBJ2-5; D remains unclear. Trimming left V 0 bases short and J 5 bases short, with 10 bases between. The CDR3 runs to 13 residues. The V gene's germline CDR1 is DFQATT and CDR2 SNEGSKA (reference sequence). The CDR3 here is CSARDPPVETQYF. The CDR3 DNA follows: TGCAGTGCTAGAGATCCTCCCGTGGAGACCCAGTACTTC.

This chain uses TRBV6-2 or TRBV6-3 with TRBJ1-5, with 10 positions matching TRBD1. This CDR3 comprises 14 residues. The junction had 3 bases not matched to a gene; V was cut back by 6 bases and J by 4 bases. Germline V gives CDR1 MNHEY, CDR2 SVGEGT. The chain's CDR3 is CASRGQGENQPQHF. In DNA form, the CDR3 reads TGTGCCAGCAGAGGACAGGGGGAGAATCAGCCCCAGCATTTT.

This clonotype was observed at least ten times. V and J are TRBV12-3 or TRBV12-4 and TRBJ2-2; TRBD2 matches at 8 bases. With 6 bases clipped from V and 5 bases from J, the junction kept 14 bases outside the gene matches. This CDR3 spans 17 amino acids. Here the CDR3 DNA reads TGTGCCAGCAGCCCCTTCGGAGGAGCGGGAGTTACCGGGGAGCTGTTTTTT. Protein product: CASSPFGGAGVTGELFF.

The CDR3 is CASSEGWNMNTEAFF. The CDR3, as DNA: TGTGCCAGCAGTGAAGGGTGGAACATGAACACTGAAGCTTTCTTT. The gene calls are TRBV6-1 and TRBJ1-1; D ambiguous. Germline lookup yields CDR1 MNHNS and CDR2 SASEGT. Trimming pared 1 base from V and 0 bases from J, leaving 9 bases between. CDR3 length equals 15 residues.